This TCR beta chain was sequenced for a study of blood T cell repertoires in COVID-19. Whole-study context: The origin of the acute and convalescent COVID-19 samples was the United States, Italy and Spain. In each case, the material was cDNA or gDNA derived from T cells, B-cell-depleted T cells, or PBMCs.

V was clipped by 6 bases and J by 7 bases; unmatched bases: 7. This CDR3 contains 15 residues. CDR1 and CDR2 from the germline V gene are KGHSH and LQKENI. Per the study methods: Reference gene primer amplification in the assay estimated nucleated cell counts. Sequencing was performed with immunoSEQ multiplex PCR; in TCRdb, only in-frame clones are kept and a portion is missing. The V and J calls and the clone size are those of that table, but D and trimming were determined from the DNA. The sample yields 200,000 to 250,000 clones, 84% seen once. This receptor was identified in a woman at least 80 years old with active or convalescent COVID-19. Sequencing was carried out using peripheral blood. The chain links TRBV18 to TRBJ2-1; 12 bases align to TRBD2. The CDR3 DNA follows: TGTGCCAGCTCTGTCACTAGCGGGGGGCCTAATGAGCAGTTCTTC. Its protein is CASSVTSGGPNEQFF. The complete variable domain, with remaining parts taken from reference TRBV18 and TRBJ2-1, reads NAGVMQNPRHLVRRRGQEARLRCSPMKGHSHVYWYRQLPEEGLKFMVYLQKENIIDESGMPKERFSAEFPKEGPSILRIQQVVRGDSAAYFCASSVTSGGPNEQFFGPGTRLTVL.